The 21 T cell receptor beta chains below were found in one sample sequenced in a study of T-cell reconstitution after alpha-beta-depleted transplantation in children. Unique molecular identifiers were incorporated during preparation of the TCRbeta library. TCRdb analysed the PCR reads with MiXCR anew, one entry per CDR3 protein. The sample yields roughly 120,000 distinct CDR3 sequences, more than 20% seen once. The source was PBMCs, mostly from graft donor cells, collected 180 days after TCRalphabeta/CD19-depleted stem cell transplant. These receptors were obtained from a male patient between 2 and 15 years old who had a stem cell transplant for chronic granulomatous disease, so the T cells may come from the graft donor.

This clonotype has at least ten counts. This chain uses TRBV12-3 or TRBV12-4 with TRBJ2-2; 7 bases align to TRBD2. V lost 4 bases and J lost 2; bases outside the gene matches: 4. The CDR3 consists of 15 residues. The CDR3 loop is CASSSWGGNTGELFF. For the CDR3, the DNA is TGTGCCAGCAGTTCGTGGGGGGGAAACACCGGGGAGCTGTTTTTT.

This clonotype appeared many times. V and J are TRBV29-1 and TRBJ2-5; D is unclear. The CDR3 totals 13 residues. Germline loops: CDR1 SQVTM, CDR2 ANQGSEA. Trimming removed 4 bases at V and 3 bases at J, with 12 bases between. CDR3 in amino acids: CSVGVGKKETQYF. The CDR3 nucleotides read TGCAGCGTTGGAGTAGGGAAGAAAGAGACCCAGTACTTC.

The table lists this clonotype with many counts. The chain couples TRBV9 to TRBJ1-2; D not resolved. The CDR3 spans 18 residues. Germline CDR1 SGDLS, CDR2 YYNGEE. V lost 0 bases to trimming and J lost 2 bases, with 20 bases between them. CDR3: CASSVGSEGQISNYGYTF. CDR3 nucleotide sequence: TGTGCCAGCAGCGTAGGGTCGGAAGGCCAGATTTCAAACTATGGCTACACCTTC.

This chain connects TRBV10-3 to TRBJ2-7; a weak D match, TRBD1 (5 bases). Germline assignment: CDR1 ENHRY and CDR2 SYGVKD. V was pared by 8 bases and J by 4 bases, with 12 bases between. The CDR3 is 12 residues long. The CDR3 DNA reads TGTGCCATCGGTCCAGGGATGTACGAGCAGTACTTC. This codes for CAIGPGMYEQYF.

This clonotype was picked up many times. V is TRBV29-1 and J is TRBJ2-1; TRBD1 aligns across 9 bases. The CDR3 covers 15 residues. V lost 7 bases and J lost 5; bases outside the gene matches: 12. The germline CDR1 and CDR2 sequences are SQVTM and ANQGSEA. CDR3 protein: CSAQTYGQGNNEQFF. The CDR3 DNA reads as TGCAGCGCCCAAACGTACGGACAGGGGAACAATGAGCAGTTCTTC.

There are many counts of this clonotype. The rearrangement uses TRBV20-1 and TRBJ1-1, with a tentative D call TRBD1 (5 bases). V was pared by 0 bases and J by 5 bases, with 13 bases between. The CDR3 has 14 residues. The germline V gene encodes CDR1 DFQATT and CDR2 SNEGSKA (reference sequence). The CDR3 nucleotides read TGCAGTGCTAGAGATGTCAGGGTTGTAACTGAAGCTTTCTTT. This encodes CSARDVRVVTEAFF.

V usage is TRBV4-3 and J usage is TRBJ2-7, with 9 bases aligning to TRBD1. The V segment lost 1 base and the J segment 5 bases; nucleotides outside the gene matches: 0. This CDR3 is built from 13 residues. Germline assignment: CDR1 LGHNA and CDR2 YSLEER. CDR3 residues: CASSQGDRDEQYF. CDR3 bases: TGCGCCAGCAGCCAAGGGGACAGGGACGAGCAGTACTTC.

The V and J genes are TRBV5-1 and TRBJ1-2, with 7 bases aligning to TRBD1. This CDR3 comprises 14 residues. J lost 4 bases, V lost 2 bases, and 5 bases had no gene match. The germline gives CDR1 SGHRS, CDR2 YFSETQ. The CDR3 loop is CASSFKGGAYGYTF. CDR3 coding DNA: TGCGCCAGCAGCTTTAAAGGGGGCGCCTATGGCTACACCTTC.

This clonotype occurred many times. The CDR3 here is CASSFLGQGGGDQPQHF. As DNA, the CDR3 is TGTGCCAGCAGTTTCCTAGGACAGGGTGGTGGTGATCAGCCCCAGCATTTT. This chain uses TRBV27 with TRBJ1-5; 8 positions agree with TRBD1. The CDR3 consists of 17 residues. CDR1 is MNHEY and CDR2 is SMNVEV in the germline V gene (reference sequence). J lost 5 bases, V lost 3 bases, and 12 bases had no gene match.

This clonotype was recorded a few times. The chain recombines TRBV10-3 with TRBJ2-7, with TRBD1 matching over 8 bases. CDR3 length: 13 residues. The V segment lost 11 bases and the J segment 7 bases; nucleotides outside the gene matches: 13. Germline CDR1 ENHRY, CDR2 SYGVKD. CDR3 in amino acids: CAPRSRGREEQYF. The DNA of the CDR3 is TGTGCCCCAAGGAGCAGGGGGCGCGAAGAGCAGTACTTC.

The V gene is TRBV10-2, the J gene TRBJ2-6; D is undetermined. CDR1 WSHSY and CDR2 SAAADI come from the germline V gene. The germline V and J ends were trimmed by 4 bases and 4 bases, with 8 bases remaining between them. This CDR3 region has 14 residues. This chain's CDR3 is CASSAHNGANVLTF. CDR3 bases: TGCGCCAGCAGTGCCCATAACGGGGCCAACGTCCTGACTTTC.

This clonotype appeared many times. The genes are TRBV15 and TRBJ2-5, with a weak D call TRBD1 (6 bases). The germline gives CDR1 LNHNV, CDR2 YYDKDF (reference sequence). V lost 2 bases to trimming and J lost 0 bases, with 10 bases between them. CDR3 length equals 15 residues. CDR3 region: CATSRPRDNQETQYF. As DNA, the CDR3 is TGTGCCACCAGCAGACCCCGGGACAACCAAGAGACCCAGTACTTC.

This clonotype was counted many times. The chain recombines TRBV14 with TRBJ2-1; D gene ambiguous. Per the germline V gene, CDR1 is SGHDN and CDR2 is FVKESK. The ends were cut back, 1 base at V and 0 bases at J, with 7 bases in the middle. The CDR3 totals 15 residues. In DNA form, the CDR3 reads TGTGCCAGCAGCCAAGTAGGGTTCTCCTACAATGAGCAGTTCTTC. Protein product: CASSQVGFSYNEQFF.

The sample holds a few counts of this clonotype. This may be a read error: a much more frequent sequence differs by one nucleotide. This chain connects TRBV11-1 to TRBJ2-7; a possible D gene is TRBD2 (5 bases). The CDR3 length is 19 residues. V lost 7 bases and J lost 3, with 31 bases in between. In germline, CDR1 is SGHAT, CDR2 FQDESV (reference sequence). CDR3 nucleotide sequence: TGTGCCAGCACCACTAGTACTGGTTCATCCCATGGAAGAAACTACGAGCAGTACTTC. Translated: CASTTSTGSSHGRNYEQYF.

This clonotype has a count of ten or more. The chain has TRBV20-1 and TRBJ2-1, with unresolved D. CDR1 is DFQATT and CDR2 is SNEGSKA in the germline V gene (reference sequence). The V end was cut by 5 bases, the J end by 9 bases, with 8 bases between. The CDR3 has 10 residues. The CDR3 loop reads CSARRSEQFF. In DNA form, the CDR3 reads TGCAGTGCTCGGAGAAGTGAGCAGTTCTTC.

In nucleotides, the CDR3 is TGTGCCAGCAGGGCGACAGGGAGCTCCTACGAGCAGTACTTC. Translating it yields CASRATGSSYEQYF. J is TRBJ2-7 and V is TRBV27, with 7 positions matching TRBD1. V lost 6 bases and J lost 0; bases outside the gene matches: 5. The germline gives CDR1 MNHEY, CDR2 SMNVEV (reference sequence). The CDR3 totals 14 residues.

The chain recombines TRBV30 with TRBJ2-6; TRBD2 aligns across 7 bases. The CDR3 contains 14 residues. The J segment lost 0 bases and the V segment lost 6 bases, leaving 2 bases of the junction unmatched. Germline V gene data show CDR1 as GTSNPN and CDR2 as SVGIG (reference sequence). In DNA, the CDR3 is TGTGCCTGCTCTAGCGGCTCTGGGGCCAACGTCCTGACTTTC. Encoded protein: CACSSGSGANVLTF.

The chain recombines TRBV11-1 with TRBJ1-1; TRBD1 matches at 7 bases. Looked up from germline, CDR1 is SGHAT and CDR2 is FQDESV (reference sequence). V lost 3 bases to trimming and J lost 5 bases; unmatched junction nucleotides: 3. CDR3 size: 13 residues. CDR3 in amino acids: CASSFDRATEAFF. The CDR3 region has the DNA TGTGCCAGCAGCTTCGACAGGGCGACTGAAGCTTTCTTT.

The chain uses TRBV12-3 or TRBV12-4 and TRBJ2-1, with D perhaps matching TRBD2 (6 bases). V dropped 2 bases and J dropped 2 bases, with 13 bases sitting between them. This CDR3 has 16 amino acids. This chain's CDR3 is CASSLLAGITYNEQFF. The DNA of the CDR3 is TGTGCCAGCAGTTTATTGGCGGGGATCACCTACAATGAGCAGTTCTTC.

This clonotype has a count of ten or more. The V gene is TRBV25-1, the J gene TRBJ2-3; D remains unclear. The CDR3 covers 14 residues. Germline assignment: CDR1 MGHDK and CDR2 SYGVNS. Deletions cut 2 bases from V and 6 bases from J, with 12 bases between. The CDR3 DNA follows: TGTGCCAGCAGTGAACCCGCCCACTTGGATACGCAGTATTTT. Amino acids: CASSEPAHLDTQYF.

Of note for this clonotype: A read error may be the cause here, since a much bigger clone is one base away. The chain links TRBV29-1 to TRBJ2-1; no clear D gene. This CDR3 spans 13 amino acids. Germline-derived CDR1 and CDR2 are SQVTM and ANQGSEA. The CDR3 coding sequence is TGCAGCGTGGTAGAATTGGCCTACAATGAGCACTTCTTC. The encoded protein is CSVVELAYNEHFF.